Shown below are 24 T cell receptor beta chains from a single sample sequenced in a study of blood T cell repertoires in COVID-19. TCRdb keeps only in-frame clones here, not all; method: immunoSEQ multiplex PCR. This sample yields some 350,000 clones, of which 90% are seen a single time; 5% to 8.5% belongs to the top ten. Sequencing input: peripheral blood. These receptors were obtained from a man younger than 30 with active or convalescent COVID-19.

V usage is TRBV10-2 and J usage is TRBJ2-2, with 10 bases aligning to TRBD1. The germline V gene encodes CDR1 WSHSY and CDR2 SAAADI. There are 15 residues in the CDR3. The ends lost 6 bases at V and 7 bases at J; junction bases unmatched: 8. The CDR3 here is CASSRGQGGGGELFF. CDR3 nucleotide sequence: TGCGCCAGCAGCCGAGGACAGGGGGGCGGCGGGGAGCTGTTTTTT.

The chain recombines TRBV10-3 with TRBJ1-1, with 7 bases lining up with TRBD1. Germline V gene data show CDR1 as ENHRY and CDR2 as SYGVKD. Trimming cost V 8 bases and J 2 bases; bases outside gene matches: 8. The CDR3 totals 14 residues. CDR3 sequence: CAIARTGSNTEAFF. In DNA form, the CDR3 reads TGTGCCATCGCTCGGACAGGATCAAACACTGAAGCTTTCTTT.

The CDR3, as DNA: TGCAGCGGCCGGACTAGCGGGAGGGACGAGCAGTACTTC. Translating it yields CSGRTSGRDEQYF. The gene calls are TRBV29-1 and TRBJ2-7; 15 positions agree with TRBD2. Germline values: CDR1 SQVTM, CDR2 ANQGSEA. The CDR3 extends over 13 amino acids. V gave up 7 bases and J gave up 5 bases; unmatched junction bases: 3.

The chain uses TRBV6-5 and TRBJ2-3; 8 nucleotides match TRBD1. The trim removed 6 bases at V and 4 bases at J, leaving 3 bases unmatched. Germline V gives CDR1 MNHEY, CDR2 SVGAGI. This CDR3 is built from 13 residues. The CDR3 loop is CASRMTGADTQYF. CDR3 sequence (DNA): TGTGCCAGCAGAATGACAGGGGCAGATACGCAGTATTTT.

This rearrangement joins TRBV4-1 to TRBJ2-7; 7 nucleotides match TRBD1. CDR1 is MGHRA and CDR2 is YSYEKL in the germline V gene. Unmatched junction bases numbered 9, after V lost 1 base and J lost 6 bases. The CDR3 is 15 amino acids. The CDR3 sequence is CASSQAQVQGFEQYF. The CDR3 nucleotides read TGCGCCAGCAGCCAAGCCCAGGTACAGGGGTTCGAGCAGTACTTC.

The genes are TRBV24-1 and TRBJ2-5, with 7 bases matching TRBD2. Germline CDR1 reads KGHDR; CDR2 reads SFDVKD. There are 14 residues in the CDR3. J was trimmed by 5 bases and V by 4 bases; bases with no gene match: 6. CDR3 loop: CATSEQTSWETQYF. The CDR3 DNA reads as TGTGCCACCAGTGAACAGACTAGCTGGGAGACCCAGTACTTC.

This clone was found a few times. This chain connects TRBV12-5 to TRBJ2-2; maybe TRBD1 (5 bases). The CDR3 totals 14 residues. V lost 7 bases, J lost 3 bases, and 12 bases lay in between. Germline CDR1 and CDR2: LGHNT and FRNRAP. The CDR3 sequence: CASALDSYTGELFF. CDR3 DNA sequence: TGTGCTAGTGCCTTAGACAGTTACACCGGGGAGCTGTTTTTT. Together with reference TRBV12-5 and TRBJ2-2, the CDR3 gives the full variable domain: DARVTQTPRHKVTEMGQEVTMRCQPILGHNTVFWYRQTMMQGLELLAYFRNRAPLDDSGMPKDRFSAEMPDATLATLKIQPSEPRDSAVYFCASALDSYTGELFFGEGSRLTVL.

The chain employs TRBV4-1 and TRBJ2-3; 12 positions match TRBD2. Germline V lookup: CDR1 MGHRA, CDR2 YSYEKL. The CDR3 totals 20 residues. The ends lost 6 bases at V and 2 bases at J; junction bases unmatched: 18. This chain's CDR3 is CASRRFTSGGPIRDTDTQYF. The CDR3 nucleotides read TGCGCCAGCAGGCGGTTTACTAGCGGGGGGCCAATTAGAGACACAGATACGCAGTATTTT.

This rearrangement joins TRBV9 to TRBJ1-2; D gene uncertain. The CDR3 consists of 14 residues. Germline CDR1 and CDR2: SGDLS and YYNGEE. V gave up 4 bases and J gave up 4 bases, with 14 bases separating them. The CDR3 reads CASSPELLGYGYTF. The CDR3 DNA reads TGTGCCAGCAGCCCGGAACTATTGGGCTATGGCTACACCTTC.

This clone was seen just once. This chain connects TRBV25-1 to TRBJ2-2; TRBD1 matches at 10 bases. The trim removed 6 bases at V and 5 bases at J, leaving 12 bases unmatched. Germline V gene lookup returns CDR1 MGHDK and CDR2 SYGVNS. CDR3 length: 17 amino acids. For the CDR3, the DNA is TGTGCCAGCAGCGAGCGGGACAGGGGTGGCAAGACCGGGGAGCTGTTTTTT. Translating it yields CASSERDRGGKTGELFF.

The chain couples TRBV24-1 to TRBJ2-7, with TRBD1 as a possible D gene (5 bases). The V gene lost 0 bases and the J gene lost 5 bases, with 10 bases spanning the gap. The CDR3 spans 14 residues. The germline gives CDR1 KGHDR, CDR2 SFDVKD. The CDR3 region is CATSDLRAGHEQYF. In DNA, the CDR3 is TGTGCCACCAGTGATTTGAGAGCAGGGCACGAGCAGTACTTC.

V gene TRBV10-3 combines with J gene TRBJ2-5; tentatively, D is TRBD1 (6 bases). Germline V gene lookup returns CDR1 ENHRY and CDR2 SYGVKD. V dropped 8 bases and J dropped 1 base, with 11 bases sitting between them. The CDR3 has 13 residues. This CDR3 is CAIQTGIQETQYF. Here the CDR3 DNA reads TGTGCCATCCAGACAGGAATCCAAGAGACCCAGTACTTC.

The V gene is TRBV7-6, the J gene TRBJ2-1, with 16 bases aligning to TRBD2. Germline values: CDR1 SGHVS, CDR2 FNYEAQ. Trimming cost V 4 bases and J 3 bases; bases outside gene matches: 9. The CDR3 has 19 residues. This CDR3 reads CASSWTGTSGGGFYNEQFF. Here the CDR3 DNA reads TGTGCCAGCAGCTGGACCGGGACTAGCGGGGGGGGATTCTACAATGAGCAGTTCTTC.

The chain recombines TRBV29-1 with TRBJ1-1; unclear D gene. Germline CDR1 SQVTM, CDR2 ANQGSEA. The V gene lost 6 bases and the J gene lost 1 base, with 6 bases spanning the gap. The CDR3 is 11 amino acids. The CDR3 sequence is CSVPRNTEAFF. DNA of the CDR3: TGCAGCGTGCCCAGGAACACTGAAGCTTTCTTT.

The chain couples TRBV19 to TRBJ2-1; a possible D gene is TRBD2 (5 bases). This CDR3 is built from 14 residues. Trimming removed 7 bases at V and 0 bases at J, with 10 bases between. Germline CDR1 LNHDA, CDR2 SQIVND (reference sequence). The CDR3: CASKGGSSYNEQFF. CDR3 DNA: TGTGCCAGTAAAGGAGGTAGCTCCTACAATGAGCAGTTCTTC. Using reference TRBV19 and TRBJ2-1 for the parts outside the CDR3, the full variable domain is DGGITQSPKYLFRKEGQNVTLSCEQNLNHDAMYWYRQDPGQGLRLIYYSQIVNDFQKGDIAEGYSVSREKKESFPLTVTSAQKNPTAFYLCASKGGSSYNEQFFGPGTRLTVL.

The V and J genes are TRBV6-5 and TRBJ1-1, with D perhaps matching TRBD1 (5 bases). Between the trimmed V and J ends, which lost 2 bases and 4 bases, there was a span of 11 bases. Germline CDR1 reads MNHEY; CDR2 reads SVGAGI. This CDR3 spans 14 amino acids. As DNA, the CDR3 is TGTGCCAGCAGTTACATGGCCCAGGGCACTGAAGCTTTCTTT. This translates into CASSYMAQGTEAFF.

The J gene is TRBJ2-1, the V gene TRBV14, with 7 positions matching TRBD1. Germline values: CDR1 SGHDN, CDR2 FVKESK. This CDR3 region has 16 residues. The junction had 7 bases not matched to a gene; V was cut back by 2 bases and J by 3 bases. CDR3 nucleotides: TGTGCCAGCAGCCAACTAGGGACAGTACTCTACAATGAGCAGTTCTTC. This sequence encodes CASSQLGTVLYNEQFF. The full variable domain, in which reference TRBV14 and TRBJ2-1 provide the parts outside the CDR3, is EAGVTQFPSHSVIEKGQTVTLRCDPISGHDNLYWYRRVMGKEIKFLLHFVKESKQDESGMPNNRFLAERTGGTYSTLKVQPAELEDSGVYFCASSQLGTVLYNEQFFGPGTRLTVL.

This rearrangement joins TRBV6-2 or TRBV6-3 to TRBJ2-7, with TRBD1 identical over 7 bases. This CDR3 region has 14 residues. The V segment lost 5 bases and the J segment 3 bases; nucleotides outside the gene matches: 7. Germline V lookup: CDR1 MNHEY, CDR2 SVGEGT. CDR3 sequence: CASSPDRADYEQYF. The CDR3 DNA follows: TGTGCCAGCAGTCCCGACAGGGCCGACTACGAGCAGTACTTC.

V is TRBV24-1 and J is TRBJ2-1; D might be TRBD2 (6 bases). Between the trimmed V and J ends, which lost 5 bases and 7 bases, there was a span of 11 bases. Germline V gene data show CDR1 as KGHDR and CDR2 as SFDVKD. The CDR3 is made up of 13 amino acids. The CDR3 DNA reads as TGTGCCACCAGTGTGGGTGGGAGGAATGAGCAGTTCTTC. It yields the protein CATSVGGRNEQFF.

The V and J genes are TRBV10-3 and TRBJ1-2; weak D call: TRBD1 (5 bases). The germline CDR1 and CDR2 sequences are ENHRY and SYGVKD. Deletions cut 6 bases from V and 0 bases from J, with 8 bases between. The CDR3 totals 13 residues. DNA for the CDR3: TGTGCCATCAGGACAGACCCTAACTATGGCTACACCTTC. The encoded protein is CAIRTDPNYGYTF.

The chain is built from TRBV7-2 and TRBJ2-7, with 11 positions matching TRBD1. J lost 2 bases, V lost 4 bases, and 4 bases had no gene match. CDR3 size: 15 residues. CDR1 and CDR2 (germline): SGHTA, FQGNSA. CDR3 region: CASSYGQGATYEQYF. In DNA, the CDR3 is TGTGCCAGCAGCTACGGACAGGGGGCTACCTACGAGCAGTACTTC.

This sequence joins TRBV28 and TRBJ2-5, with 7 bases matching TRBD1. CDR1 is MDHEN and CDR2 is SYDVKM in the germline V gene. The CDR3 covers 16 residues. After removal of 6 bases from V and 2 bases from J, the junction contained 12 bases not matched to a gene. CDR3 in amino acids: CASSQTRTGLQETQYF. CDR3 bases: TGTGCCAGCAGCCAAACCCGGACAGGATTACAAGAGACCCAGTACTTC. Variable domain in full (rest from reference TRBV28 and TRBJ2-5): DVKVTQSSRYLVKRTGEKVFLECVQDMDHENMFWYRQDPGLGLRLIYFSYDVKMKEKGDIPEGYSVSREKKERFSLILESASTNQTSMYLCASSQTRTGLQETQYFGPGTRLLVL.

The chain employs TRBV5-1 and TRBJ2-7, with TRBD1 identical over 8 bases. Trimming cost V 3 bases and J 4 bases; bases outside gene matches: 6. The length of the CDR3 is 14 residues. Germline V gene lookup returns CDR1 SGHRS and CDR2 YFSETQ. The CDR3 bases are TGCGCCAGCAGCTCCGGACAGGGTTCATACGAGCAGTACTTC. This translates into CASSSGQGSYEQYF.

The V and J genes are TRBV19 and TRBJ1-2, with D possibly matching TRBD1 (5 bases). Trimming left V 3 bases short and J 3 bases short, with 14 bases between. This CDR3 is built from 15 residues. From germline, CDR1 is LNHDA and CDR2 SQIVND (reference sequence). Here the CDR3 reads CASSMSLARDYGYTF. DNA of the CDR3: TGTGCCAGTAGTATGTCCCTGGCCAGGGACTATGGCTACACCTTC.